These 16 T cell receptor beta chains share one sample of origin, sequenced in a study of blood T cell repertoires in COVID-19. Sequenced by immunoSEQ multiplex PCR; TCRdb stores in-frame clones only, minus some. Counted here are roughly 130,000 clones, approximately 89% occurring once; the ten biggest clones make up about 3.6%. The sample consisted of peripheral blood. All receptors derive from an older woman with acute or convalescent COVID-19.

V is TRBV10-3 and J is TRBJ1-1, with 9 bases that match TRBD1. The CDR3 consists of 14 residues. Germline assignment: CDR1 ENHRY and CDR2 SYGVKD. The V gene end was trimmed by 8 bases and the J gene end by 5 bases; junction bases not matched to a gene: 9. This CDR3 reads CAIRRTGVGTEAFF. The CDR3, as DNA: TGTGCCATCCGTCGGACAGGGGTGGGAACTGAAGCTTTCTTT.

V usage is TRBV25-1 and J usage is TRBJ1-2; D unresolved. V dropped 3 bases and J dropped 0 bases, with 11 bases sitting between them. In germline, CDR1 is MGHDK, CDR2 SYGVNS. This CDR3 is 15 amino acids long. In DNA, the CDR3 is TGTGCCAGCAGTGATCGAGTAGCCTCTAACTATGGCTACACCTTC. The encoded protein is CASSDRVASNYGYTF.

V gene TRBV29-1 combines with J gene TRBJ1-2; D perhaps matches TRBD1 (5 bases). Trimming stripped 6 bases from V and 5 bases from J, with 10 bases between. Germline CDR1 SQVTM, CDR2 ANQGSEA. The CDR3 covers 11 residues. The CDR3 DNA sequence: TGCAGCGTCGACCGACAGTATGGCTACACCTTC. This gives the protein CSVDRQYGYTF.

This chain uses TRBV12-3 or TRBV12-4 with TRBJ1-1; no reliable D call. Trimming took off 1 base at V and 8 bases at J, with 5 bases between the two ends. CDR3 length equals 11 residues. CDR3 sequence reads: CASSLDNEAFF. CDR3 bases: TGTGCCAGCAGTTTAGACAACGAAGCTTTCTTT.

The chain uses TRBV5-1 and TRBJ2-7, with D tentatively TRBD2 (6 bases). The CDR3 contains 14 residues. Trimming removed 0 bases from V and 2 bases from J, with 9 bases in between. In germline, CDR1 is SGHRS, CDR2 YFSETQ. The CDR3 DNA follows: TGCGCCAGCAGCTTGGGGAGACTAGCCTACGAGCAGTACTTC. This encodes CASSLGRLAYEQYF.

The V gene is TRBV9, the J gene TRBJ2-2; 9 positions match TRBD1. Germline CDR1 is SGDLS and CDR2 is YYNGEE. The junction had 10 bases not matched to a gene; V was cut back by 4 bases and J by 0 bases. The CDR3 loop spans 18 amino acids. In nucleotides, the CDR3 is TGTGCCAGCAGCAGACGGACAGGGGCCAATCCGAACACCGGGGAGCTGTTTTTT. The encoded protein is CASSRRTGANPNTGELFF.

CDR3 coding DNA: TGTGCCAGCAGTTCTCACAGCGGTACTGAAGCTTTCTTT. As protein: CASSSHSGTEAFF. This chain joins TRBV12-3 or TRBV12-4 and TRBJ1-1; D not resolved. This CDR3 spans 13 amino acids. The V end was cut by 4 bases, the J end by 5 bases, with 11 bases between.

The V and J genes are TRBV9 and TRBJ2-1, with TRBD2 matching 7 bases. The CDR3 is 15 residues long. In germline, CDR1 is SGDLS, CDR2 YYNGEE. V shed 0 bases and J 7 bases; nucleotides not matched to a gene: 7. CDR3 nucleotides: TGTGCCAGCAGCGTAGCTGATCTAGCGGAAAATGAGCAGTTCTTC. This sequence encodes CASSVADLAENEQFF. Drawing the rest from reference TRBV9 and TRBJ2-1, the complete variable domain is DSGVTQTPKHLITATGQRVTLRCSPRSGDLSVYWYQQSLDQGLQFLIQYYNGEERAKGNILERFSAQQFPDLHSELNLSSLELGDSALYFCASSVADLAENEQFFGPGTRLTVL.

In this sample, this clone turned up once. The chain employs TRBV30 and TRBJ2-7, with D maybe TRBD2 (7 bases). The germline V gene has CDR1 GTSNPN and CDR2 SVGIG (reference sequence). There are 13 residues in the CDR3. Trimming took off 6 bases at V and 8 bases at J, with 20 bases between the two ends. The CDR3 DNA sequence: TGTGCCTGCCCCCTTGGGGGGGGCGGCCAGCAGTACTTC. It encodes CACPLGGGGQQYF.

The CDR3 DNA reads as TGTGCCAGCAGTTCCCCGGGACTAGCGTCAACCTACAATGAGCAGTTCTTC. Translation: CASSSPGLASTYNEQFF. This chain links TRBV28 with TRBJ2-1, with 10 nucleotides matching TRBD2. Germline CDR1 MDHEN, CDR2 SYDVKM. V lost 4 bases to trimming and J lost 2 bases; unmatched junction nucleotides: 8. The CDR3 runs 17 residues. Based on the CDR3 plus reference TRBV28 and TRBJ2-1, the full variable domain is DVKVTQSSRYLVKRTGEKVFLECVQDMDHENMFWYRQDPGLGLRLIYFSYDVKMKEKGDIPEGYSVSREKKERFSLILESASTNQTSMYLCASSSPGLASTYNEQFFGPGTRLTVL.

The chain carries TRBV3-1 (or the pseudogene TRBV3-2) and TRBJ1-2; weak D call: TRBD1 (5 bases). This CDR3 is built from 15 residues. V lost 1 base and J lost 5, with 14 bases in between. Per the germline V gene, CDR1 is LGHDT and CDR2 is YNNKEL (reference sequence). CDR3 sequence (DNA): TGTGCCAGCAGCCAAGTAAGACAGACCAATTATGGCTACACCTTC. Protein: CASSQVRQTNYGYTF.

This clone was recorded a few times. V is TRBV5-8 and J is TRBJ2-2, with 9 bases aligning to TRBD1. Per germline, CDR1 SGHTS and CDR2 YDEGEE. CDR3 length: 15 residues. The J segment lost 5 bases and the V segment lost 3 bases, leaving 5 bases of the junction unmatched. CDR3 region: CASSSGQGTTGELFF. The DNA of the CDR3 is TGTGCCAGCAGCTCCGGACAGGGGACGACCGGGGAGCTGTTTTTT.

The CDR3, as DNA: TGTGCCAGCAGTCTCATAGCGGGAGGGGGGGATGAGCAGTTCTTC. Protein product: CASSLIAGGGDEQFF. V is TRBV6-4 and J is TRBJ2-1, with TRBD2 matching over 11 bases. The CDR3 spans 15 residues. J gave up 8 bases and V 5 bases, and 8 bases lay outside the gene matches. CDR1 MRHNA and CDR2 SNTAGT come from the germline V gene.

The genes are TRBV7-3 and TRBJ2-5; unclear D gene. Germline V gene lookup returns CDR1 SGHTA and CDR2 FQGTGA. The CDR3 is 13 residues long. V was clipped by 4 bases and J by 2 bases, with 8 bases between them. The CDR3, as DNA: TGTGCCAGCAGCTCGTTAGTGCAAGAGACCCAGTACTTC. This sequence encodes CASSSLVQETQYF.

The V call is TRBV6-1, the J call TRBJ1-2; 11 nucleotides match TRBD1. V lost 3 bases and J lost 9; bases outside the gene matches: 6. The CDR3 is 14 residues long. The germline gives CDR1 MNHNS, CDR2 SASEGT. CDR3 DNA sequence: TGTGCCAGCAGTGAGGGGGGACAGGGGGATCGCTACACCTTC. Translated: CASSEGGQGDRYTF.

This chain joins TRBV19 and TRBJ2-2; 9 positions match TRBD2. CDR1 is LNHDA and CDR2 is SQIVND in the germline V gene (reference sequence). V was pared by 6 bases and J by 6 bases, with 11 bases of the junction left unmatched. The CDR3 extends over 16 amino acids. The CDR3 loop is CASSMGLALGAGELFF. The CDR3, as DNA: TGTGCCAGTAGCATGGGACTAGCCTTAGGAGCCGGGGAGCTGTTTTTT.